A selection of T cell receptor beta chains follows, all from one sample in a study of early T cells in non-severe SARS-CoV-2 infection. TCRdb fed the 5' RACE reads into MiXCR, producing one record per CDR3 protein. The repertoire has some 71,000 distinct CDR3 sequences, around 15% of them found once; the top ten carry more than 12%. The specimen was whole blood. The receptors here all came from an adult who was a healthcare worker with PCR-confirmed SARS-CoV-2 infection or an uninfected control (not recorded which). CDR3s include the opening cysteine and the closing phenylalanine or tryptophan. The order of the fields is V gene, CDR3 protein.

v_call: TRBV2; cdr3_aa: CASSPNRNTGELFF
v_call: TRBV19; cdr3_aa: CASSERGQKDEAFF
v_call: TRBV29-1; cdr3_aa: CSARQSTDTQYF
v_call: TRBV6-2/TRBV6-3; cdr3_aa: CASSSTGVVVNTEAFF
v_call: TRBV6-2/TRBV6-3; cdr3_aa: CASSSVETDTQYF
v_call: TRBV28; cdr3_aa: CASSLGTGSIDIQYF
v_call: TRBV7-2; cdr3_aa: CASSLRSPHTLDTQYF
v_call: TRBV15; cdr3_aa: CATSRRMNTEAFF
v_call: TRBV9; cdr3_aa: CASSVGSGGYQETQYF
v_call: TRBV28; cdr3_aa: CASRRGDGNQPQHF
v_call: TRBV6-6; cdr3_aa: CASSHRDTGGPGYTF
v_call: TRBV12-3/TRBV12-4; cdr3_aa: CASSLGGLGNTIYF
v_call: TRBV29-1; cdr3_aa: CSVEATGNEKLFF
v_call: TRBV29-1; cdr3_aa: CSVEAGVGMNTEAFF
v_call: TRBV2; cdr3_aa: CASSRENTVRGYTF
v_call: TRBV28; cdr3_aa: CASSLQGSDYGYTF
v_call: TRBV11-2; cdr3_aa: CASSLETIQDTQYF
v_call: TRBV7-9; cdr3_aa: CASSSRPRGQNSPLHF
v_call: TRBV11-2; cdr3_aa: CASSRDRRGYEQYF
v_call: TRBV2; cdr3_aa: CASASGMVSYNEQFF
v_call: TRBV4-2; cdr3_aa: CASSLESGGYEQYF
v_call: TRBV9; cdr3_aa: CASSVVPQDTQYF
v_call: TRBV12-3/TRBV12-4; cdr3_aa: CASSLGQGRNTIYF
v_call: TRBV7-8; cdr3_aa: CASSWTSGDDEQYF
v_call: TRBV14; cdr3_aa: CASSQTGTLQFF
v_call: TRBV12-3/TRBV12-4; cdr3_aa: CASLAQVNNEQFF
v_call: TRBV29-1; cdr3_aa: CSVEVGKVYGYTF
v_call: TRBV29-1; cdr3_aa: CSVDRGDTQYF
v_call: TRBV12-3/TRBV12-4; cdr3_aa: CASSLRRVAGTEAFF
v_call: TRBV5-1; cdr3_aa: CASSSALVGNEQFF
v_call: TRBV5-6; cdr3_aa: CASSLVERAVYYNEQFF
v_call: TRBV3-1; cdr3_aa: CASSGDSSSSGANVLTF